This entry describes one T cell receptor beta chain. As yet, its antigen is unknown. This entry is derived from a study of T cell responses to AZD1222 COVID-19 vaccine. The data were produced by immunoSEQ multiplex PCR, yet TCRdb's version contains in-frame clones alone and is incomplete. Here the sample spans about 200,000 clones, around nine tenths being singletons. Study-wide results and caveats: Sampled repertoires all dated from after the peak T cell response. Spike regions recognized by vaccine-associated CD4 TCRs spanned the protein, led by 160-218 and 743-854.

The receptor's source is an adult who received the MenACWY meningococcal vaccine as a control. The sample was peripheral blood, taken 28 days after the second dose of the MenACWY control vaccine.

CDR3 sequence reads: CASSSNRGPLFF. The DNA for the CDR3 is TGTGCCAGCAGTTCCAACAGGGGCCCCCTTTTCTTT. This chain uses TRBV28 with TRBJ1-1; the match to TRBD1 covers 7 bases. The CDR3 is 12 amino acids. Trimming took 4 bases from V and 13 from J; bases not matched to a gene: 9. The germline V gene has CDR1 MDHEN and CDR2 SYDVKM.